A single sample gave rise to the 29 T cell receptor beta chains below, sequenced in a study of T-cell reconstitution after alpha-beta-depleted transplantation in children. Preparation of the TCRbeta library involved a method that used unique molecular identifiers. TCRdb processed the PCR reads anew with MiXCR; each CDR3 protein has one entry. The sample holds about 420,000 distinct CDR3 sequences, about 11% seen once. The sample consisted of PBMCs from the stem cell graft donor, taken from the stem cell graft. The origin of the receptors is a human donor who donated a stem cell graft to a child with acute myeloid leukemia.

This clonotype was detected only a few times. The chain couples TRBV6-2 or TRBV6-3 to TRBJ2-3; a possible D gene is TRBD2 (6 bases). The CDR3 length is 13 residues. Germline CDR1 reads MNHEY; CDR2 reads SVGEGT. Between the trimmed V and J ends, which lost 8 bases and 8 bases, there was a span of 17 bases. The CDR3 DNA reads TGTGCCAGCTCAAACCCGGACGGGAGTACGCAGTATTTT. Protein: CASSNPDGSTQYF.

The chain combines TRBV29-1 with TRBJ1-2; 7 bases align to TRBD1. This CDR3 is 13 amino acids long. Germline lookup yields CDR1 SQVTM and CDR2 ANQGSEA. Trimming removed 6 bases from V and 3 bases from J; junction bases left unmatched: 7. The CDR3 region has the DNA TGCAGCGTCGATTCAGGGGGATACTATGGCTACACCTTC. Protein: CSVDSGGYYGYTF.

This clonotype was found many times. The CDR3 reads CSARDPETGDTEAFF. The CDR3 DNA is TGCAGTGCTAGAGACCCCGAGACGGGCGACACTGAAGCTTTCTTT. The J gene is TRBJ1-1, the V gene TRBV20-1; no firm D call. The CDR3 covers 15 residues. Trimming left V 0 bases short and J 3 bases short, with 14 bases between. Germline V lookup: CDR1 DFQATT, CDR2 SNEGSKA (reference sequence).

The chain employs TRBV4-3 and TRBJ2-2; 7 bases are shared with TRBD1. The CDR3 is 14 amino acids. V was clipped by 4 bases and J by 6 bases; unmatched bases: 5. From germline, CDR1 is LGHNA and CDR2 YSLEER. The CDR3 sequence is CASSRGQVAGELFF. In DNA, the CDR3 is TGCGCCAGCAGCCGCGGACAGGTGGCCGGGGAGCTGTTTTTT.

The V gene is TRBV30, the J gene TRBJ1-1; 8 nucleotides line up with TRBD1. Germline CDR1 reads GTSNPN; CDR2 reads SVGIG (reference sequence). This CDR3 contains 15 residues. The junction had 9 bases not matched to a gene; V was cut back by 4 bases and J by 2 bases. The chain's CDR3 is CAWTGRTGFNTEAFF. The CDR3 DNA reads as TGTGCCTGGACCGGCCGGACAGGGTTTAACACTGAAGCTTTCTTT.

The CDR3 sequence: CASSQDPATNVGTQYF. Written as DNA, the CDR3 is TGCGCCAGCAGCCAAGATCCGGCCACCAATGTAGGGACCCAGTACTTC. The chain recombines TRBV4-1 with TRBJ2-5; D is ambiguous. The V gene lost 0 bases and the J gene lost 7 bases, with 18 bases spanning the gap. Germline V CDR1 and CDR2: MGHRA, YSYEKL. The CDR3 spans 16 residues.

This clonotype was detected ten times or more. V gene TRBV29-1 combines with J gene TRBJ1-2; 12 bases line up with TRBD1. J gave up 2 bases and V 7 bases, and 11 bases lay outside the gene matches. In germline, CDR1 is SQVTM, CDR2 ANQGSEA. The CDR3 is 16 residues long. The CDR3 DNA reads as TGCAGCGCCATAACGGGACAGGGGGCCTGGAACTATGGCTACACCTTC. This codes for CSAITGQGAWNYGYTF.

In its sample, this clonotype was seen a few times. This chain uses TRBV9 with TRBJ1-5, with TRBD1 as a possible D gene (5 bases). V was pared by 0 bases and J by 6 bases, with 10 bases between. The CDR3 extends over 14 amino acids. Germline-derived CDR1 and CDR2 are SGDLS and YYNGEE. CDR3 nucleotides: TGTGCCAGCAGCGTAGATGGGGGGGGTCAGCCCCAGCATTTT. This encodes CASSVDGGGQPQHF.

This clonotype has at least ten counts. The chain employs TRBV5-1 and TRBJ2-3; 9 nucleotides line up with TRBD1. Trimming removed 4 bases from V and 4 bases from J; junction bases left unmatched: 7. Germline V CDR1 and CDR2: SGHRS, YFSETQ. The CDR3 consists of 15 residues. The DNA for the CDR3 is TGCGCCAGCAGCCCAGGGGACAGGGCGCCAGATACGCAGTATTTT. Residues: CASSPGDRAPDTQYF.

The chain carries TRBV2 and TRBJ2-5; D unclear. Germline CDR1 SNHLY, CDR2 FYNNEI. V was pared by 6 bases and J by 5 bases, with 16 bases between. This CDR3 has 14 residues. CDR3 coding DNA: TGTGCCAGCAGCCCGAGGCAGTCTAGGGAGACCCAGTACTTC. Protein product: CASSPRQSRETQYF.

This clonotype turned up a few times. This chain uses TRBV29-1 with TRBJ2-7; no clear D. V was shortened by 6 bases and J by 2 bases, with 11 bases between the two germline ends. The CDR3 sequence is 12 residues long. Germline loops: CDR1 SQVTM, CDR2 ANQGSEA. The CDR3 DNA follows: TGCAGCGTAAAGGAACGGGCCTACGAGCAGTACTTC. This encodes CSVKERAYEQYF.

This clonotype showed up just a few times. The CDR3 coding sequence is TGTGCCAGCAGCTTAACCCCTGGGAGGACCGGGGAGCTGTTTTTT. Translating gives CASSLTPGRTGELFF. This chain connects TRBV7-6 to TRBJ2-2, with D perhaps matching TRBD2 (6 bases). There are 15 residues in the CDR3. Trimming removed 2 bases from V and 5 bases from J, with 12 bases in between. Germline assignment: CDR1 SGHVS and CDR2 FNYEAQ.

In this sample, this clonotype turned up many times. The chain employs TRBV5-1 and TRBJ2-7; 7 nucleotides match TRBD1. J lost 0 bases, V lost 9 bases, and 6 bases had no gene match. Germline V lookup: CDR1 SGHRS, CDR2 YFSETQ. This CDR3 comprises 13 residues. The CDR3 DNA is TGCGCCAACATTCGGGACAGCTCCTACGAGCAGTACGTC. Its protein is CANIRDSSYEQYV.

This clonotype was counted many times. This chain connects TRBV27 to TRBJ2-2; TRBD1 matches 10 bases. The CDR3 consists of 14 residues. V gave up 8 bases and J gave up 4 bases; unmatched junction bases: 4. Germline CDR1 and CDR2: MNHEY and SMNVEV (reference sequence). The CDR3: CASSRTGGTGELFF. The CDR3 DNA reads as TGTGCCAGCTCTCGGACAGGGGGCACCGGGGAGCTGTTTTTT.

This clonotype was counted only a few times. The chain combines TRBV27 with TRBJ2-5, with D unclear. CDR3 size: 12 residues. Trimming took 7 bases from V and 7 from J, leaving 13 bases between them. Per the germline V gene, CDR1 is MNHEY and CDR2 is SMNVEV (reference sequence). The CDR3 is CASTSPLGTQYF. CDR3 sequence (DNA): TGTGCCAGCACCTCCCCCTTGGGGACCCAGTACTTC.

Only a few counts were recorded for this clonotype. The chain employs TRBV25-1 and TRBJ2-1; the D gene is possibly TRBD2 (7 bases). The CDR3 loop spans 19 amino acids. V lost 0 bases, J lost 5 bases, and 23 bases lay in between. Germline V gene data show CDR1 as MGHDK and CDR2 as SYGVNS. The CDR3 DNA sequence: TGTGCCAGCAGTGAATATTTCGTCGCGGGGGACACAATCCACAATGAGCAGTTCTTC. Its protein is CASSEYFVAGDTIHNEQFF.

This chain links TRBV7-2 with TRBJ1-2; no reliable D call. Trimming stripped 0 bases from V and 3 bases from J, with 11 bases between. This CDR3 is built from 15 residues. Per the germline V gene, CDR1 is SGHTA and CDR2 is FQGNSA. The CDR3 coding sequence is TGTGCCAGCAGCTTAGCGCAGGCCAGCTACTATGGCTACACCTTC. This sequence encodes CASSLAQASYYGYTF.

This clonotype was found many times. This chain joins TRBV5-1 and TRBJ2-1, with unresolved D. The CDR3 loop spans 14 amino acids. V was pared by 1 base and J by 6 bases, with 11 bases between. CDR1 and CDR2 from the germline V gene are SGHRS and YFSETQ. The CDR3 nucleotides read TGCGCCAGCAGCTTGCATCCTGCCGGCAATGAGCAGTTCTTC. Its translation is CASSLHPAGNEQFF. Using reference TRBV5-1 and TRBJ2-1 for the parts outside the CDR3, the full variable domain is KAGVTQTPRYLIKTRGQQVTLSCSPISGHRSVSWYQQTPGQGLQFLFEYFSETQRNKGNFPGRFSGRQFSNSRSEMNVSTLELGDSALYLCASSLHPAGNEQFFGPGTRLTVL.

This clonotype was counted only a few times. V usage is TRBV20-1 and J usage is TRBJ2-5; 7 bases line up with TRBD2. J gave up 4 bases and V 3 bases, and 11 bases lay outside the gene matches. The germline gives CDR1 DFQATT, CDR2 SNEGSKA (reference sequence). CDR3 length: 15 amino acids. For the CDR3, the DNA is TGCAGTGCTAGTGTTCCAAGCGGGAACAGAGAGACCCAGTACTTC. This codes for CSASVPSGNRETQYF.

The rearrangement links TRBV9 to TRBJ2-2; D tentatively fits TRBD1 or TRBD2 (6 bases each). The V gene's germline CDR1 is SGDLS and CDR2 YYNGEE. V was cut by 3 bases and J by 3 bases, with 12 bases left in between. The CDR3 consists of 15 residues. CDR3 nucleotides: TGTGCCAGCAGCGGTCTTGGGGGGCACACCGGGGAGCTGTTTTTT. This codes for CASSGLGGHTGELFF.

V and J are TRBV20-1 and TRBJ2-1; the D gene could be TRBD1 or TRBD2 (5 bases each). This CDR3 has 16 residues. The germline V gene encodes CDR1 DFQATT and CDR2 SNEGSKA (reference sequence). Trimming took off 3 bases at V and 1 base at J, with 16 bases between the two ends. CDR3 DNA: TGCAGTGCTAGGGGGGTGGGGTGGCCTTCCTACAATGAGCAGTTCTTC. Its translation is CSARGVGWPSYNEQFF.

The chain couples TRBV5-1 to TRBJ1-4; weak D call: TRBD1 (6 bases). Germline CDR1 SGHRS, CDR2 YFSETQ. The CDR3 has 14 amino acids. The V end lost 3 bases, the J end lost 7 bases, and 13 bases lay between the germline ends. DNA of the CDR3: TGCGCCAGCAGCTCAGGGGTAGGCGGTGAAAAACTGTTTTTT. This gives the protein CASSSGVGGEKLFF.

This sequence joins TRBV20-1 and TRBJ2-3; TRBD2 agrees at 7 bases. Per the germline V gene, CDR1 is DFQATT and CDR2 is SNEGSKA (reference sequence). This CDR3 spans 12 amino acids. J was trimmed by 5 bases and V by 7 bases; bases with no gene match: 6. DNA of the CDR3: TGCAGTGAGAGCGGGGTGGGAGATACGCAGTATTTT. Translation gives CSESGVGDTQYF.

This clonotype has only a few counts. The CDR3 DNA sequence: TGTGCCAGCAGCGTGGAGTGGACTTCGCAAGAGACCCAGTACTTC. Encoded protein: CASSVEWTSQETQYF. The rearrangement uses TRBV9 and TRBJ2-5; weak D call: TRBD2 (5 bases). The germline V gene encodes CDR1 SGDLS and CDR2 YYNGEE. V lost 2 bases and J lost 2, with 13 bases in between. CDR3 size: 15 residues.

This clonotype was seen a few times. This chain uses TRBV7-2 with TRBJ2-7; 9 bases are shared with TRBD1. J gave up 3 bases and V 5 bases, and 14 bases lay outside the gene matches. The CDR3 sequence is 17 residues long. Germline V gene data show CDR1 as SGHTA and CDR2 as FQGNSA. The CDR3: CASSTTTLPGQGYEQYF. The CDR3 DNA follows: TGTGCCAGCAGCACAACCACCTTACCGGGACAGGGCTACGAGCAGTACTTC.

This clonotype was seen a few times. The chain links TRBV5-1 to TRBJ2-1; possible D gene TRBD1, 5 bases. The CDR3 spans 19 residues. The V and J ends lost 0 bases and 2 bases respectively, with 21 bases between them. Germline assignment: CDR1 SGHRS and CDR2 YFSETQ. The CDR3 DNA follows: TGCGCCAGCAGCTTGGCCTCCAGAACAGGCTTTAAGGCCTACAATGAGCAGTTCTTC. As protein: CASSLASRTGFKAYNEQFF.

In its sample, this clonotype was seen many times. The gene calls are TRBV12-5 and TRBJ1-5; maybe TRBD1 (6 bases). Germline V gene lookup returns CDR1 LGHNT and CDR2 FRNRAP. This CDR3 has 13 residues. V dropped 2 bases and J dropped 7 bases, with 9 bases sitting between them. In DNA, the CDR3 is TGTGCTAGTGGTTTGTACGGGACACAGCCCCAGCATTTT. The encoded protein is CASGLYGTQPQHF.

A few counts support this clonotype. This chain joins TRBV20-1 and TRBJ2-7; D gene unclear. Germline V gene sequence: CDR1 DFQATT, CDR2 SNEGSKA (reference sequence). The CDR3 spans 12 residues. V lost 2 bases and J 2 bases, leaving 7 bases between the germline ends. The CDR3 sequence is CSARSYTYEQYF. CDR3 coding DNA: TGCAGTGCTAGAAGCTACACCTACGAGCAGTACTTC.

This clonotype was seen a few times. The chain uses TRBV10-3 and TRBJ1-3; a possible D gene is TRBD1 (6 bases). Germline loops: CDR1 ENHRY, CDR2 SYGVKD. The CDR3 is 17 amino acids. Trimming stripped 4 bases from V and 2 bases from J, with 18 bases between. CDR3 amino acids: CAISAGLLGQPGNTIYF. The CDR3 nucleotides read TGTGCCATCAGTGCAGGATTGCTCGGACAGCCTGGAAACACCATATATTTT.